Detailed here is one T cell receptor beta chain. The trim removed 6 bases at V and 2 bases at J, leaving 9 bases unmatched. Germline V gives CDR1 LNHDA, CDR2 SQIVND (reference sequence). The CDR3 contains 17 residues. The method was immunoSEQ multiplex PCR; TCRdb's version includes in-frame clones alone and lacks a portion of them. Here the sample spans 80,000 to 90,000 clones, 85% to 95% being singletons. These data originate in a study of technical replicates of blood from a few donors. Sequenced input: T cells isolated from PBMCs. The receptor's source is a human donor in good health. J is TRBJ2-6 and V is TRBV19; 8 nucleotides align to TRBD2. The CDR3 reads CASSGLANEPGANVLTF. The CDR3 DNA sequence: TGTGCCAGTAGCGGACTAGCCAACGAACCTGGGGCCAACGTCCTGACTTTC.